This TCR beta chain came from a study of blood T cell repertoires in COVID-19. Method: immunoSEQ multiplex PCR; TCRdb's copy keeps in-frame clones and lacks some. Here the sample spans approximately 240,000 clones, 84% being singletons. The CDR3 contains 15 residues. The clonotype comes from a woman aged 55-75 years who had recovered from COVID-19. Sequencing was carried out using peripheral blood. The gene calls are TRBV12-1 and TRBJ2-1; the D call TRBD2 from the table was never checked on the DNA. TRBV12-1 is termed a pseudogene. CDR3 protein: CASSKPAGSIDEQFF. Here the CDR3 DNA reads TGTGCCAGCAGCAAACCAGCGGGGTCCATTGATGAGCAGTTCTTC.